Reported below is one TCR beta chain. Measured with immunoSEQ multiplex PCR; TCRdb has only the in-frame clones, and not every one. The sample shows approximately 150,000 clones, 87% of them seen only once. CDR1 SNHLY and CDR2 FYNNEI come from the germline V gene. V dropped 1 base and J dropped 7 bases, with 10 bases sitting between them. The CDR3 has 14 residues. The data were obtained in a study of T cell responses to AZD1222 COVID-19 vaccine. This TCR was sampled from an adult who received the AZD1222 COVID-19 vaccine. The sequencing here drew on peripheral blood, taken 28 days after the second AZD1222 dose. The chain carries TRBV2 and TRBJ1-4; weak D call: TRBD1 (5 bases). CDR3 protein: CASSEGGPVEKLFF. The CDR3 bases are TGTGCCAGCAGTGAAGGGGGACCCGTTGAAAAACTGTTTTTT.